The following is a TCR beta chain sequence with its context. Antigen unknown. This specimen belongs to a study of OX40 agonist ivuxolimab in advanced cancers. Study details: Patient treatment consisted of intravenous ivuxolimab administration every 2 weeks at 0.01 to 10 mg/kg.

Study-wide points: On average, CD8+ T cells showed a greater number of expanded clones than CD4+.

Here immunoSEQ multiplex PCR was the method, and the copy in TCRdb shows in-frame clones only, minus some. This table has approximately 69,000 clones, 84% appearing once. The sample in question was CD4+ or CD8+ T cells sorted from blood, obtained in a trial of the OX40 agonist ivuxolimab. The sequence came from an adult with an advanced solid tumor such as melanoma, head and neck, liver or kidney cancer.

Written as DNA, the CDR3 is TGTGCCAGCAGCCAAGAATTGGGACAGGGGGTACCCCTCCACTTT. This encodes CASSQELGQGVPLHF. The chain employs TRBV4-2 and TRBJ1-6; 11 bases are shared with TRBD1. The junction had 4 bases not matched to a gene; V was cut back by 0 bases and J by 12 bases. CDR3 length equals 15 residues. Germline V lookup: CDR1 LGHNA, CDR2 YNFKEQ.